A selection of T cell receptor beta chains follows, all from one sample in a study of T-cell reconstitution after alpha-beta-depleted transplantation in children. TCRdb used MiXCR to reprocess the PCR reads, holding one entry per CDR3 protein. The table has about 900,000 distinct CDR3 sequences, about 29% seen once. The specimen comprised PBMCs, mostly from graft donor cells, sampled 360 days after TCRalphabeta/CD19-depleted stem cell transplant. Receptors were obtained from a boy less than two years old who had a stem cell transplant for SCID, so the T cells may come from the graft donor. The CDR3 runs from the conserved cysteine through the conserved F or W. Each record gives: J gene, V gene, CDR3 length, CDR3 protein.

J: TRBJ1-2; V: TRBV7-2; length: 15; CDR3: CASSPLSRQGYGYTF
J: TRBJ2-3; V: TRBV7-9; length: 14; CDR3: CASSLRQNTDTQYF
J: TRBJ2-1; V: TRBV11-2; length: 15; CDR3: CASSSRGPSYNEQFF
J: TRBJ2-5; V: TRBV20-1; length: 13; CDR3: CSASSVRGETQYF
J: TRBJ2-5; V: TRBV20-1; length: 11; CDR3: CSGFVQETQYF
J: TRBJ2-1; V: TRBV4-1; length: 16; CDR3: CASSQGQVDSYNEQFF
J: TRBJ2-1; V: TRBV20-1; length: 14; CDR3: CSARDLLSGPEQFF
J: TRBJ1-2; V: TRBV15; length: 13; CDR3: CATSRDKGYGYTF
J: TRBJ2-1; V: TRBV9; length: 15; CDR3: CASSVGYRTYNEQFF
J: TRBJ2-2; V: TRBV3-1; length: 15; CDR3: CASSHWRGSPGELFF
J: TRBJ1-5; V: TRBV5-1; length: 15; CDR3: CASSLTGLPNQPQHF
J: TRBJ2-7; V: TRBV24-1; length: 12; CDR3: CATSDFSGEQYF
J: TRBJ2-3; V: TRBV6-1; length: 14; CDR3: CASSTSPRSDTQYF
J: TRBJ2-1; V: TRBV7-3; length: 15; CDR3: CASSLTQGYIGEQFF
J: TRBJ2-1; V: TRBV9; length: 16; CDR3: CASSVQTGNPLNEQFF
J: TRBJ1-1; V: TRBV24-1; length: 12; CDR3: CATRGTGTEAFF
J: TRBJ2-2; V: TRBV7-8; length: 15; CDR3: CASSGSRESTGELFF
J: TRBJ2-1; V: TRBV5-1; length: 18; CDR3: CASRGGQAETLPHNEQFF
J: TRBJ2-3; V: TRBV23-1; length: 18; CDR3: CASSLSPRTGNGADTQYF
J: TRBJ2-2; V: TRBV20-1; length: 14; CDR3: CSAPRDPRGGELFF
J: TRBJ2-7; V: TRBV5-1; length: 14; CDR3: CASRPTGSVYEQYF
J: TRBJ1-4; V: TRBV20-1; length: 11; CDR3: CSATVQGPLFF
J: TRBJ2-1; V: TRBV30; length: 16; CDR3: CAWRGTPRGFYNEQFF
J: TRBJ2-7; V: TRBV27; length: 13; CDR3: CASSLLGESEQYF
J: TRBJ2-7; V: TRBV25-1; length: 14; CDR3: CASSGTRLRDEQYF
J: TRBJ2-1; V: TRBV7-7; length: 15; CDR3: CASSLLAGGPDEQFF
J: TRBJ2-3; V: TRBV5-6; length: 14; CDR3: CASSSSGDTDTQYF
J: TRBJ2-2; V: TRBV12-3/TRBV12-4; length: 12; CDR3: CASPSSTGELFF
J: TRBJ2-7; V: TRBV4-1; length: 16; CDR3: CASSLPGREDSYEQYF
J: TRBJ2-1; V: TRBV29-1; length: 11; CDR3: CSGCLYNEQFF
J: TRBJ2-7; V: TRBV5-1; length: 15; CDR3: CASSLIKRDPYEQYF
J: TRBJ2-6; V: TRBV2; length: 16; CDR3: CASSEGTALGANVLTF
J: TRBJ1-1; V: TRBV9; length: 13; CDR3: CASSETVNTEAFF
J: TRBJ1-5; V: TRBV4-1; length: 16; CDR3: CASSPGRAPVNQPQHF
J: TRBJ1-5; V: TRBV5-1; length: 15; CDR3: CASSLVGDPNQPQHF
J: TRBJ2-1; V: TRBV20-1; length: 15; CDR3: CSARPAGGPYNEQFF
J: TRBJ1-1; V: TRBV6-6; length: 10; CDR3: CASSYLEAFF
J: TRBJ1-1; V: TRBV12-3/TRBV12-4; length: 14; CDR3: CASSFDRSNTEAFF
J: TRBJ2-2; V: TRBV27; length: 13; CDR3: CASSSGGPGELFF
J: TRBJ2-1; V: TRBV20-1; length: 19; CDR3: CSGRDESGGGLSPYNEQFF
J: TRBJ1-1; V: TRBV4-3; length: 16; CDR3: CASSQDVETVNTEAFF
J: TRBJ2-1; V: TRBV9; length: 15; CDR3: CASSDRGLTYNEQFF
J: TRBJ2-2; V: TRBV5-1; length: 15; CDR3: CASSLTAGGTGELFF
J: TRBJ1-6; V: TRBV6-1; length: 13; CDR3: CASLGQWSSPLHF
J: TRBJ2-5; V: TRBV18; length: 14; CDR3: CASSHLGDQETQYF
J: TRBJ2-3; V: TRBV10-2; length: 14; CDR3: CASRGTGLTDTQYF
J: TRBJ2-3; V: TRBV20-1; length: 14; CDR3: CSARDLASTDTQYF
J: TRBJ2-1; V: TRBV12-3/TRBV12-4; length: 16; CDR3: CASTVGARALRGEQFF
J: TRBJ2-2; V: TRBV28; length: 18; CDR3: CASSYDYVPNTNTGELFF
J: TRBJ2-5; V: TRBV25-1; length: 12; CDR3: CASSDGSRDQYF